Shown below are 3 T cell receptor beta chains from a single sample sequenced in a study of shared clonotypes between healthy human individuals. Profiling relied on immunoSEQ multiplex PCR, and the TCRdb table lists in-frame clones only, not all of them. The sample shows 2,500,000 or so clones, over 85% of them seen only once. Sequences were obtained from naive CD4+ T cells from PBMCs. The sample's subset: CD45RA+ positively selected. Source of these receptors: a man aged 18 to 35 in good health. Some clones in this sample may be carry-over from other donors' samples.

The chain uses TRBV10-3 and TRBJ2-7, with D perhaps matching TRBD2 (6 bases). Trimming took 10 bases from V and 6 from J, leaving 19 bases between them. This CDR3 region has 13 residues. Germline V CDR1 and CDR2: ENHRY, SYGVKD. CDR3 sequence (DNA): TGTGCCACTACCGGGACTGGAGGTGGCGAGCAGTACTTC. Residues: CATTGTGGGEQYF.

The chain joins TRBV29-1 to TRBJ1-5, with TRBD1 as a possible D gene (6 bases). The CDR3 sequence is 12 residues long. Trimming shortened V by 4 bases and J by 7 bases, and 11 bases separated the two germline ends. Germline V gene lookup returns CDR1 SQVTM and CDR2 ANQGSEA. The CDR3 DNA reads TGCAGCGTTGGGGACACGGGGCAGCCCCAGCATTTT. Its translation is CSVGDTGQPQHF.

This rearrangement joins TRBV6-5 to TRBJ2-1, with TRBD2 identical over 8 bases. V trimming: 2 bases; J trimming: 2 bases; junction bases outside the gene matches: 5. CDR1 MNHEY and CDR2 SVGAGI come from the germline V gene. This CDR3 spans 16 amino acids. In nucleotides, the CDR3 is TGTGCCAGCAGTTACCGCCCAGCGGGAGCCTACAATGAGCAGTTCTTC. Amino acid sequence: CASSYRPAGAYNEQFF.